These 28 T cell receptor beta chains were all obtained from the same sample, sequenced in a study of radiation and T cells in renal cell carcinoma. Only in-frame clones appear in the TCRdb table, and some are missing; sequencing was by immunoSEQ multiplex PCR. The repertoire consists of roughly 100,000 clones, with under 90% occurring once and the leading ten covering roughly 7%. Time point meaning: baseline pretreatment blood. Documented treatment: 15 Gy SBRT to primary tumor, nephrectomy 4 weeks later. The specimen was blood, collected from a patient whose treatment included radiotherapy and nephrectomy. These receptors all stem from a man between 60 and 75 years old with renal cell carcinoma.

In its sample, this clone was seen a few times. The J gene is TRBJ2-5, the V gene TRBV15; the D gene is possibly TRBD2 (5 bases). Germline V gene data show CDR1 as LNHNV and CDR2 as YYDKDF (reference sequence). The CDR3 extends over 15 amino acids. V lost 1 base to trimming and J lost 1 base, with 10 bases between them. CDR3 in amino acids: CATSRGGGFQETQYF. CDR3 DNA sequence: TGTGCCACCAGCAGAGGAGGCGGGTTCCAAGAGACCCAGTACTTC.

The rearrangement joins TRBV6-6 to TRBJ2-7; a possible D gene is TRBD2 (7 bases). This CDR3 has 12 residues. Trimming stripped 8 bases from V and 1 base from J, with 9 bases between. Germline V lookup: CDR1 MNHNY, CDR2 SVGAGI (reference sequence). CDR3 DNA sequence: TGTGCCAGCCGGGGGGCTTCCTACGAGCAGTACTTC. Translating it yields CASRGASYEQYF.

The chain couples TRBV7-9 to TRBJ2-5; 9 bases match TRBD1. Trimming took 5 bases from V and 5 from J; bases not matched to a gene: 6. The CDR3 covers 14 residues. From germline, CDR1 is SEHNR and CDR2 FQNEAQ (reference sequence). CDR3 DNA sequence: TGTGCCAGCAGCGCACAAACAGGGGGCGAGACCCAGTACTTC. Amino acid sequence: CASSAQTGGETQYF.

This clone occurred a few times. This chain connects TRBV20-1 to TRBJ1-3; D is undetermined. Germline-derived CDR1 and CDR2 are DFQATT and SNEGSKA (reference sequence). The CDR3 runs to 11 residues. V lost 3 bases, J lost 7 bases, and 7 bases lay in between. CDR3 sequence (DNA): TGCAGTGCTAGCTTGCGGAACACCATATATTTT. Encoded protein: CSASLRNTIYF.

The J gene is TRBJ2-7, the V gene TRBV7-2; no firm D call. The V gene lost 7 bases and the J gene lost 9 bases, with 16 bases spanning the gap. The CDR3 sequence is 12 residues long. Germline loops: CDR1 SGHTA, CDR2 FQGNSA. This chain's CDR3 is CASTKDKHWQYF. Written as DNA, the CDR3 is TGTGCCAGCACGAAGGATAAACATTGGCAGTACTTC.

The rearrangement joins TRBV13 to TRBJ2-1, with D unresolved. Trimming pared 5 bases from V and 5 bases from J, leaving 13 bases between. The germline gives CDR1 PRHDT, CDR2 FYEKMQ (reference sequence). There are 14 residues in the CDR3. The CDR3 bases are TGTGCCAGCAGCCACGAAGCCGGTCACAATGAGCAGTTCTTC. This gives the protein CASSHEAGHNEQFF. Filled out from reference TRBV13 and TRBJ2-1, the complete variable domain reads AAGVIQSPRHLIKEKRETATLKCYPIPRHDTVYWYQQGPGQDPQFLISFYEKMQSDKGSIPDRFSAQQFSDYHSELNMSSLELGDSALYFCASSHEAGHNEQFFGPGTRLTVL.

The chain recombines TRBV7-9 with TRBJ2-7; D gene uncertain. The germline gives CDR1 SEHNR, CDR2 FQNEAQ (reference sequence). The CDR3 covers 13 residues. V was clipped by 5 bases and J by 4 bases, with 12 bases between them. The CDR3 DNA sequence: TGTGCCAGCAGCCCGAGTACCCGGTACGAGCAGTACTTC. Residues: CASSPSTRYEQYF.

The chain couples TRBV19 to TRBJ2-5; D might be TRBD1 (5 bases). CDR1 and CDR2 from the germline V gene are LNHDA and SQIVND (reference sequence). This CDR3 is built from 15 residues. V lost 7 bases and J lost 2, with 17 bases in between. In DNA, the CDR3 is TGTGCCAGTAAACCTACTACAGGTGTTCAAGAGACCCAGTACTTC. Its translation is CASKPTTGVQETQYF. Together with reference TRBV19 and TRBJ2-5, the CDR3 gives the full variable domain: DGGITQSPKYLFRKEGQNVTLSCEQNLNHDAMYWYRQDPGQGLRLIYYSQIVNDFQKGDIAEGYSVSREKKESFPLTVTSAQKNPTAFYLCASKPTTGVQETQYFGPGTRLLVL.

The table lists this clone with a few counts. The chain has TRBV19 and TRBJ2-2; D may be TRBD1 (5 bases). V lost 3 bases, J lost 0 bases, and 14 bases lay in between. The CDR3 loop spans 17 amino acids. Germline V CDR1 and CDR2: LNHDA, SQIVND (reference sequence). CDR3: CASSISLGASNTGELFF. The CDR3 DNA is TGTGCCAGTAGTATTTCATTAGGGGCCTCGAACACCGGGGAGCTGTTTTTT.

Here the CDR3 DNA reads TGCGCCAGCAGCACCGATGGCAGAGTTACTGAAGCTTTCTTT. It specifies CASSTDGRVTEAFF. The J gene is TRBJ1-1, the V gene TRBV5-1; D unresolved. V dropped 4 bases and J dropped 5 bases, with 15 bases sitting between them. There are 14 residues in the CDR3. Germline values: CDR1 SGHRS, CDR2 YFSETQ.

The J gene is TRBJ2-2, the V gene TRBV28; weak D call: TRBD1 (5 bases). The CDR3 sequence is 16 residues long. V was clipped by 5 bases and J by 3 bases, with 16 bases between them. From germline, CDR1 is MDHEN and CDR2 SYDVKM. CDR3 sequence: CASSRIGRGYTGELFF. The CDR3 region has the DNA TGTGCCAGCAGTCGGATCGGAAGGGGTTACACCGGGGAGCTGTTTTTT.

This clone was picked up a small number of times. The rearrangement joins TRBV10-1 to TRBJ2-2; D perhaps matches TRBD2 (5 bases). The CDR3 sequence is 13 residues long. Germline values: CDR1 WNHNN, CDR2 SYGVQD (reference sequence). The V and J ends lost 6 bases and 1 base respectively, with 6 bases between them. This CDR3 is CASREGNTGELFF. The CDR3 nucleotides are TGCGCCAGCAGAGAGGGGAACACCGGGGAGCTGTTTTTT.

The V call is TRBV7-2, the J call TRBJ2-7; 7 nucleotides align to TRBD2. CDR3 size: 18 residues. Germline V lookup: CDR1 SGHTA, CDR2 FQGNSA. V was pared by 0 bases and J by 0 bases, with 11 bases of the junction left unmatched. CDR3 region: CASSLALSGGQSSYEQYF. The CDR3, as DNA: TGTGCCAGCAGCTTAGCGCTCTCGGGAGGCCAGAGCTCCTACGAGCAGTACTTC.

V usage is TRBV4-1 and J usage is TRBJ2-3; 9 bases line up with TRBD1. Germline-derived CDR1 and CDR2 are MGHRA and YSYEKL. There are 15 residues in the CDR3. V shed 4 bases, J shed 4 bases, and the junction held 6 bases outside the gene matches. The CDR3 region is CASSPWDRDPDTQYF. CDR3 bases: TGCGCCAGCAGCCCATGGGACAGGGACCCAGATACGCAGTATTTT.

The chain uses TRBV7-2 and TRBJ2-3, with D possibly matching TRBD2 (5 bases). Per the germline V gene, CDR1 is SGHTA and CDR2 is FQGNSA. V gave up 1 base and J gave up 0 bases, with 8 bases separating them. There are 15 residues in the CDR3. In DNA, the CDR3 is TGTGCCAGCAGCTTAGACAGCGGCAGCACAGATACGCAGTATTTT. Amino acid sequence: CASSLDSGSTDTQYF.

V and J are TRBV19 and TRBJ2-7; 10 bases match TRBD2. The CDR3 is 13 amino acids. The trim removed 3 bases at V and 5 bases at J, leaving 1 base unmatched. Per the germline V gene, CDR1 is LNHDA and CDR2 is SQIVND (reference sequence). CDR3: CASSILAGDEQYF. Here the CDR3 DNA reads TGTGCCAGTAGTATCCTAGCGGGAGACGAGCAGTACTTC.

This clone has a count of ten or more. This CDR3 is also generated by other DNA sequences in the sample. DNA of the CDR3: TGTGCCAGCAGCTTAACAGGGGGCTATATTCAGCCCCAGCATTTT. This translates into CASSLTGGYIQPQHF. The rearrangement joins TRBV7-2 to TRBJ1-5; 9 nucleotides match TRBD1. This CDR3 has 15 residues. Per the germline V gene, CDR1 is SGHTA and CDR2 is FQGNSA. The V segment lost 2 bases and the J segment 6 bases; nucleotides outside the gene matches: 5.

The count of this clone is one. The genes are TRBV2 and TRBJ2-1, with 12 bases that match TRBD2. The V segment lost 8 bases and the J segment 9 bases; nucleotides outside the gene matches: 11. Germline V CDR1 and CDR2: SNHLY, FYNNEI. The CDR3 runs to 15 residues. The CDR3 DNA sequence: TGTGCCAGCGGAAGACTAGCGGGAGTCGGTAGTGAGCAGTTCTTC. Translated, it gives CASGRLAGVGSEQFF.

The rearrangement uses TRBV7-2 and TRBJ2-7; D is possibly TRBD1 (5 bases). The V gene's germline CDR1 is SGHTA and CDR2 FQGNSA. The CDR3 totals 13 residues. Trimming took off 4 bases at V and 8 bases at J, with 15 bases between the two ends. The CDR3 region is CASSSETGHKQYF. As DNA, the CDR3 is TGTGCCAGCAGCTCTGAGACTGGACACAAGCAGTACTTC.

The chain links TRBV9 to TRBJ1-2, with a possible D match to TRBD1 (6 bases). The length of the CDR3 is 15 residues. Per the germline V gene, CDR1 is SGDLS and CDR2 is YYNGEE. The V and J ends lost 3 bases and 6 bases respectively, with 18 bases between them. The CDR3 protein is CASSATLQGKDGYTF. DNA for the CDR3: TGTGCCAGCAGCGCAACCCTACAGGGAAAGGATGGCTACACCTTC. The whole variable domain, filled in from reference TRBV9 and TRBJ1-2, reads DSGVTQTPKHLITATGQRVTLRCSPRSGDLSVYWYQQSLDQGLQFLIQYYNGEERAKGNILERFSAQQFPDLHSELNLSSLELGDSALYFCASSATLQGKDGYTFGSGTRLTVV.

The V and J genes are TRBV7-2 and TRBJ2-7; possibly TRBD1 for D (7 bases). Germline-derived CDR1 and CDR2 are SGHTA and FQGNSA. This CDR3 has 19 amino acids. V was trimmed by 4 bases and J by 4 bases, leaving 29 bases between them. Written as DNA, the CDR3 is TGTGCCAGCAGCTCAAGAGGAGGGACAGCGCCTACGGGATTTTACGAGCAGTACTTC. Its translation: CASSSRGGTAPTGFYEQYF.

This chain links TRBV7-8 with TRBJ2-7; either TRBD1 or TRBD2 may fit D (7 bases each). Germline values: CDR1 SGHVS, CDR2 FQNEAQ. The CDR3 length is 14 residues. V gave up 8 bases and J gave up 4 bases, with 18 bases separating them. The CDR3 nucleotides are TGTGCCAGCGGACCTCAGGGGGGAGGGTACGAGCAGTACTTC. Its protein product is CASGPQGGGYEQYF.

This chain connects TRBV5-1 to TRBJ2-7; D perhaps matches TRBD2 (5 bases). With 0 bases removed from V and 0 bases from J, the gap between germline ends came to 13 bases. The CDR3 has 16 amino acids. CDR1 is SGHRS, CDR2 YFSETQ, per germline. CDR3 residues: CASSLEIGVSSYEQYF. CDR3 sequence (DNA): TGCGCCAGCAGCTTGGAGATCGGGGTAAGCTCCTACGAGCAGTACTTC.

The gene calls are TRBV4-1 and TRBJ1-2, with 7 bases aligning to TRBD1. V was clipped by 0 bases and J by 1 base; unmatched bases: 5. Germline assignment: CDR1 MGHRA and CDR2 YSYEKL. CDR3 length: 16 residues. The CDR3 loop is CASSQDPGQNNYGYTF. The CDR3 region has the DNA TGCGCCAGCAGCCAAGACCCGGGACAGAATAACTATGGCTACACCTTC.

This chain connects TRBV4-3 to TRBJ2-6; D possibly corresponds to TRBD1 (5 bases). CDR3 size: 16 residues. Germline V gives CDR1 LGHNA, CDR2 YSLEER. V lost 0 bases and J lost 0, with 6 bases in between. The CDR3 reads CASSQDQGSGANVLTF. CDR3 nucleotides: TGCGCCAGCAGCCAAGATCAGGGCTCTGGGGCCAACGTCCTGACTTTC.

The rearrangement joins TRBV6-5 to TRBJ1-5, with D uncertain. CDR1 and CDR2 from the germline V gene are MNHEY and SVGAGI. Trimming took off 5 bases at V and 4 bases at J, with 9 bases between the two ends. CDR3 length: 13 residues. CDR3 DNA sequence: TGTGCCAGCAGTCCCCAGGATAATCAGCCCCAGCATTTT. This gives the protein CASSPQDNQPQHF.

V is TRBV5-6 and J is TRBJ1-2; no clear D. V dropped 4 bases and J dropped 2 bases, with 12 bases sitting between them. Germline loops: CDR1 SGHDT, CDR2 YYEEEE. This CDR3 region has 14 residues. The CDR3 DNA is TGTGCCAGCAGCCTCGTCCCTGGGAACTATGGCTACACCTTC. The encoded protein is CASSLVPGNYGYTF.

The chain couples TRBV21-1 to TRBJ2-5; the D call of TRBD1 is as the table states it, not checked on the DNA. TRBV21-1 is a listed pseudogene. The CDR3 spans 12 residues. The chain's CDR3 is CASGHCQETQYF. CDR3 bases: TGTGCCAGCGGACACTGCCAAGAGACCCAGTACTTC.